These 14 T cell receptor beta chains were sequenced from one sample in a study of PD-1 blockade in classical Hodgkin lymphoma (dated by TCRdb to between 2020 and 2021). The time point tag for this specimen amounts to: cycle 1 day 1 (C1D1), immediately before nivolumab initiation. Every trial patient had relapsed following autologous stem cell transplantation, and prior brentuximab vedotin exposure was what differed among cohorts A, B and C. The library was produced with the immunoSEQ multiplex PCR assay. TCRdb provides this immuneACCESS table in a form limited to in-frame rearrangements. Some clones are lacking; in checked studies, under half of them reflect an unresolved V gene, and why the rest are absent is not known. The sample table records tens of thousands of clones; around four fifths of these occur just once. Of the sample, 30% to 35% falls within the top ten clones. Sequenced here: peripheral blood mononuclear cells (PBMCs), sampled at baseline. Receptors originate from a human donor with classical Hodgkin lymphoma.

J is TRBJ2-2 and V is TRBV10-3; TRBD1 matches at 7 bases. Germline values: CDR1 ENHRY, CDR2 SYGVKD. This CDR3 has 14 residues. The ends lost 3 bases at V and 5 bases at J; junction bases unmatched: 3. The CDR3 coding sequence is TGTGCCATCAGTGACGGGACAGAGACCGGGGAGCTGTTTTTT. This codes for CAISDGTETGELFF.

V and J are TRBV7-9 and TRBJ2-7; weak D call: TRBD2 (7 bases). The germline CDR1 and CDR2 sequences are SEHNR and FQNEAQ (reference sequence). Trimming stripped 7 bases from V and 3 bases from J, with 13 bases between. This CDR3 region has 13 residues. CDR3 coding DNA: TGTGCCAGCACCCTAGGGGGGGGCTACGAGCAGTACTTC. Translation gives CASTLGGGYEQYF.

The chain combines TRBV27 with TRBJ1-5; the D is unclear. The V gene's germline CDR1 is MNHEY and CDR2 SMNVEV (reference sequence). The V and J ends lost 10 bases and 6 bases respectively, with 10 bases between them. The length of the CDR3 is 11 residues. CDR3 sequence (DNA): TGTGCCACCTCCACGGGTCAGCCCCAGCATTTT. It encodes CATSTGQPQHF.

The J gene is TRBJ2-7, the V gene TRBV27, with D possibly being TRBD1 or TRBD2 (6 bases each). CDR1 is MNHEY, CDR2 SMNVEV, per germline (reference sequence). The V end lost 6 bases, the J end lost 3 bases, and 18 bases lay between the germline ends. The length of the CDR3 is 15 residues. In DNA form, the CDR3 reads TGTGCCAGCAGGGAGAAACCTGAGGGGGGCTACGAGCAGTACTTC. As protein: CASREKPEGGYEQYF.

This clone turned up a few times. The chain links TRBV7-2 to TRBJ1-6, with D unresolved. This CDR3 is 13 amino acids long. The V end lost 6 bases, the J end lost 0 bases, and 3 bases lay between the germline ends. Germline CDR1 is SGHTA and CDR2 is FQGNSA. CDR3 in amino acids: CASRGSYNSPLHF. CDR3 DNA: TGTGCCAGCAGAGGCTCCTATAATTCACCCCTCCACTTT.

The rearrangement joins TRBV28 to TRBJ1-1; possibly TRBD1 for D (6 bases). The germline gives CDR1 MDHEN, CDR2 SYDVKM. Trimming shortened V by 7 bases and J by 5 bases, and 17 bases separated the two germline ends. This CDR3 spans 14 amino acids. This CDR3 reads CASTPVKGGTEAFF. In DNA form, the CDR3 reads TGTGCCAGCACCCCGGTTAAAGGGGGAACTGAAGCTTTCTTT.

The chain links TRBV4-3 to TRBJ2-1; D possibly uses TRBD1 or TRBD2 (5 bases each). Looked up from germline, CDR1 is LGHNA and CDR2 is YSLEER. The CDR3 extends over 15 amino acids. The V end lost 4 bases, the J end lost 8 bases, and 18 bases lay between the germline ends. The CDR3: CASSRDLGDGDEQFF. CDR3 bases: TGCGCCAGCAGCCGCGACCTGGGGGACGGGGATGAGCAGTTCTTC.

This clone has only a few counts. This chain connects TRBV2 to TRBJ1-5, with TRBD1 matching over 8 bases. Germline loops: CDR1 SNHLY, CDR2 FYNNEI. This CDR3 has 13 residues. V shed 10 bases and J 4 bases; nucleotides not matched to a gene: 6. The CDR3 bases are TGTGCCACCAGACAGGGGACAAATCAGCCCCAGCATTTT. This translates into CATRQGTNQPQHF.

J is TRBJ1-5 and V is TRBV4-3; TRBD1 agrees at 10 bases. The V segment lost 4 bases and the J segment 9 bases; nucleotides outside the gene matches: 3. This CDR3 has 13 amino acids. From germline, CDR1 is LGHNA and CDR2 YSLEER. CDR3 in amino acids: CASSPDRGRPQHF. The DNA for the CDR3 is TGCGCCAGCAGCCCTGACAGGGGGCGGCCCCAGCATTTT.

This chain connects TRBV28 to TRBJ2-2, with TRBD1 identical over 7 bases. The germline gives CDR1 MDHEN, CDR2 SYDVKM. With V trimmed by 5 bases and J by 0 bases, 3 bases remained unmatched. The CDR3 length is 15 residues. As DNA, the CDR3 is TGTGCCAGCAGTCCCGGGACAGCGAACACCGGGGAGCTGTTTTTT. This encodes CASSPGTANTGELFF.

V and J are TRBV6-5 and TRBJ1-2; no clear D. V was clipped by 0 bases and J by 0 bases, with 11 bases between them. Germline loops: CDR1 MNHEY, CDR2 SVGAGI. This CDR3 contains 16 residues. This chain's CDR3 is CASSYSEVNPNYGYTF. DNA for the CDR3: TGTGCCAGCAGTTACTCGGAGGTTAACCCTAACTATGGCTACACCTTC.

This clone is a singleton in its sample. The chain links TRBV4-2 to TRBJ1-5, with unresolved D. The V end lost 0 bases, the J end lost 8 bases, and 17 bases lay between the germline ends. The CDR3 is 16 amino acids. CDR1 is LGHNA, CDR2 YNFKEQ, per germline. Here the CDR3 DNA reads TGTGCCAGCAGCCAAGATACCTCCCAGGTGGAGAAGCCCCAGCATTTT. Translating it yields CASSQDTSQVEKPQHF.

This rearrangement joins TRBV19 to TRBJ1-1, with D possibly matching TRBD1 (6 bases). Trimming removed 5 bases from V and 8 bases from J, with 15 bases in between. In germline, CDR1 is LNHDA, CDR2 SQIVND (reference sequence). This CDR3 is 13 amino acids long. This CDR3 reads CASSPPGAVEAFF. As DNA, the CDR3 is TGTGCCAGTAGTCCACCGGGGGCCGTGGAAGCTTTCTTT.

V gene TRBV7-6 combines with J gene TRBJ2-2; D gene unclear. The germline V and J ends were trimmed by 2 bases and 0 bases, with 4 bases remaining between them. CDR1 and CDR2 (germline): SGHVS, FNYEAQ. The CDR3 length is 14 residues. The CDR3 nucleotides are TGTGCCAGCAGCTTATCGCCGAACACCGGGGAGCTGTTTTTT. It specifies CASSLSPNTGELFF.